Shown below are 30 T cell receptor beta chains from a single sample sequenced in a study of neurological immune-mediated disorders. TCRdb reprocessed the 5' RACE reads with MiXCR, giving one entry per CDR3 protein. The profile covers 55,000 to 65,000 distinct CDR3 sequences, with around 3.8% appearing a single time and 2.2% taken by the ten largest. The sequenced material came from PBMCs. These receptors were taken from a woman aged 45-60 years with multiple sclerosis.

The table lists this clonotype with many counts. The CDR3 bases are TGTGCCAGCTCGGCAACCCGGGACTCCTACAATGAGCAGTTCTTC. Translation: CASSATRDSYNEQFF. The J gene is TRBJ2-1, the V gene TRBV18; the D gene is possibly TRBD2 (5 bases). The CDR3 has 15 amino acids. Germline CDR1 and CDR2: KGHSH and LQKENI. The V end lost 6 bases, the J end lost 0 bases, and 12 bases lay between the germline ends.

In its sample, this clonotype was seen many times. The rearrangement links TRBV20-1 to TRBJ2-7; 8 bases fit TRBD1. V was pared by 5 bases and J by 3 bases, with 6 bases of the junction left unmatched. Germline loops: CDR1 DFQATT, CDR2 SNEGSKA (reference sequence). CDR3 size: 13 residues. The CDR3 bases are TGCAGTGCTGGACGGACAGGGAGCTACGAGCAGTACTTC. Protein sequence: CSAGRTGSYEQYF.

This clonotype has a count of ten or more. CDR3 sequence: CASRRAGRGNTEAFF. CDR3 sequence (DNA): TGTGCCAGCAGGCGAGCAGGGCGAGGGAACACTGAAGCTTTCTTT. The rearrangement joins TRBV2 to TRBJ1-1; perhaps TRBD1 as D (5 bases). The CDR3 runs 15 residues. Germline V gene data show CDR1 as SNHLY and CDR2 as FYNNEI. Trimming left V 6 bases short and J 1 base short, with 15 bases between. The full variable domain, rest sourced from reference TRBV2 and TRBJ1-1, is EPEVTQTPSHQVTQMGQEVILRCVPISNHLYFYWYRQILGQKVEFLVSFYNNEISEKSEIFDDQFSVERPDGSNFTLKIRSTKLEDSAMYFCASRRAGRGNTEAFFGQGTRLTVV.

The V gene is TRBV3-1, the J gene TRBJ1-5; no clear D. Germline V gene data show CDR1 as LGHDT and CDR2 as YNNKEL (reference sequence). CDR3 length equals 14 residues. V was pared by 0 bases and J by 7 bases, with 10 bases between. CDR3 region: CASSQDGFYQPQHF. CDR3 bases: TGTGCCAGCAGCCAAGATGGGTTTTACCAGCCCCAGCATTTT.

This clonotype was recorded at least ten times. The chain joins TRBV27 to TRBJ1-2, with D possibly matching TRBD1 (5 bases). Germline V gene lookup returns CDR1 MNHEY and CDR2 SMNVEV (reference sequence). Between the trimmed V and J ends, which lost 5 bases and 8 bases, there was a span of 18 bases. CDR3 size: 14 residues. The CDR3 sequence is CASSPNKQGFGYTF. The CDR3 DNA sequence: TGTGCCAGCAGTCCGAATAAGCAGGGCTTCGGCTACACCTTC.

This clonotype has at least ten counts. The chain uses TRBV7-2 and TRBJ2-1; D remains unclear. The CDR3 is 15 residues long. CDR1 SGHTA and CDR2 FQGNSA come from the germline V gene. V dropped 1 base and J dropped 2 bases, with 9 bases sitting between them. This CDR3 is CASSLVTGTYNEQFF. The CDR3, as DNA: TGTGCCAGCAGCTTAGTCACGGGTACCTACAATGAGCAGTTCTTC. The entire variable domain, with the rest obtained from reference TRBV7-2 and TRBJ2-1, is as follows: GAGVSQSPSNKVTEKGKDVELRCDPISGHTALYWYRQSLGQGLEFLIYFQGNSAPDKSGLPSDRFSAERTGGSVSTLTIQRTQQEDSAVYLCASSLVTGTYNEQFFGPGTRLTVL.

There are many counts of this clonotype. J is TRBJ1-1 and V is TRBV20-1; D gene unclear. The V gene's germline CDR1 is DFQATT and CDR2 SNEGSKA (reference sequence). This CDR3 is built from 12 residues. V was pared by 2 bases and J by 1 base, with 5 bases between. CDR3 residues: CSARTTNTEAFF. CDR3 nucleotides: TGCAGTGCTAGAACCACGAACACTGAAGCTTTCTTT.

The table lists this clonotype with many counts. V is TRBV29-1 and J is TRBJ1-3; no clear D gene. Germline-derived CDR1 and CDR2 are SQVTM and ANQGSEA. Trimming took off 5 bases at V and 0 bases at J, with 8 bases between the two ends. This CDR3 has 13 amino acids. The CDR3 region is CSVQKFSGNTIYF. CDR3 bases: TGCAGCGTTCAGAAATTCTCTGGAAACACCATATATTTT.

This clonotype was counted at least ten times. The chain combines TRBV20-1 with TRBJ2-7; 7 bases fit TRBD2. The CDR3 length is 14 residues. The J segment lost 4 bases and the V segment lost 0 bases, leaving 6 bases of the junction unmatched. From germline, CDR1 is DFQATT and CDR2 SNEGSKA (reference sequence). CDR3 sequence reads: CSARDRGSQYEQYF. The CDR3 coding sequence is TGCAGTGCTAGAGATCGCGGGAGTCAGTACGAGCAGTACTTC.

This clonotype has only a few counts. The J gene is TRBJ1-6, the V gene TRBV5-1; 9 bases fit TRBD1. CDR3 length: 18 residues. Germline V lookup: CDR1 SGHRS, CDR2 YFSETQ. V lost 4 bases and J lost 6; bases outside the gene matches: 14. The CDR3 is CASSIDSQGALINSPLHF. In DNA, the CDR3 is TGCGCCAGCAGCATAGACTCACAGGGGGCGCTTATTAATTCACCCCTCCACTTT.

This clonotype was counted at least ten times. The chain joins TRBV20-1 to TRBJ2-5, with D uncertain. Germline V gene sequence: CDR1 DFQATT, CDR2 SNEGSKA (reference sequence). The V end lost 5 bases, the J end lost 1 base, and 14 bases lay between the germline ends. This CDR3 is 14 amino acids long. In nucleotides, the CDR3 is TGCAGTGCTGTATCATTGTGGGGCCAAGAGACCCAGTACTTC. This gives the protein CSAVSLWGQETQYF.

The table lists this clonotype with many counts. The chain uses TRBV11-3 and TRBJ2-4; D call uncertain. The CDR3 runs 18 residues. Germline CDR1 SGHNT, CDR2 YENEEA. Trimming cost V 1 base and J 0 bases, with 16 bases left between them. The CDR3 region is CASSLGSDALVAKNIQYF. In DNA form, the CDR3 reads TGTGCCAGCAGCTTAGGATCTGATGCCCTCGTAGCCAAAAACATTCAGTACTTC.

Ten or more counts support this clonotype. The J gene is TRBJ2-5, the V gene TRBV6-2 or TRBV6-3; 8 bases fit TRBD2. The length of the CDR3 is 14 residues. Germline CDR1 is MNHEY and CDR2 is SVGEGT. V shed 4 bases and J 3 bases; nucleotides not matched to a gene: 4. Here the CDR3 reads CASSWGLVKETQYF. The CDR3 coding sequence is TGTGCCAGCAGTTGGGGACTAGTGAAAGAGACCCAGTACTTC.

This clonotype has at least ten counts. The chain carries TRBV20-1 and TRBJ1-4; 10 bases are a match to TRBD1. The CDR3 is made up of 14 amino acids. V was clipped by 3 bases and J by 4 bases; unmatched bases: 2. The germline gives CDR1 DFQATT, CDR2 SNEGSKA (reference sequence). The CDR3 DNA follows: TGCAGTGCTAGTGGGGACAGGGGTAATGAAAAACTGTTTTTT. Protein product: CSASGDRGNEKLFF.

This clonotype appeared many times. The genes are TRBV11-2 and TRBJ2-3; D is unclear. The CDR3 is 13 amino acids. Germline assignment: CDR1 SGHAT and CDR2 FQNNGV. Trimming cost V 5 bases and J 2 bases, with 8 bases left between them. The CDR3 protein is CASSEAYTDTQYF. CDR3 in DNA: TGTGCCAGCAGCGAGGCCTACACAGATACGCAGTATTTT. The full variable domain, with the rest looked up from reference TRBV11-2 and TRBJ2-3, is EAGVAQSPRYKIIEKRQSVAFWCNPISGHATLYWYQQILGQGPKLLIQFQNNGVVDDSQLPKDRFSAERLKGVDSTLKIQPAKLEDSAVYLCASSEAYTDTQYFGPGTRLTVL.

V usage is TRBV4-3 and J usage is TRBJ2-5; weak D call: TRBD2 (6 bases). Between the trimmed V and J ends, which lost 0 bases and 4 bases, there was a span of 12 bases. CDR1 is LGHNA, CDR2 YSLEER, per germline. The CDR3 has 15 amino acids. CDR3 sequence: CASSQDGTGVETQYF. The DNA for the CDR3 is TGCGCCAGCAGCCAAGATGGGACGGGAGTAGAGACCCAGTACTTC.

This clonotype was detected many times. Compared with germline, one end of the junction differs, possibly owing to a read error. V gene TRBV20-1 combines with J gene TRBJ1-5; 7 bases map to TRBD1. Germline V lookup: CDR1 DFQATT, CDR2 SNEGSKA (reference sequence). This CDR3 has 13 amino acids. CDR3 in amino acids: CSAPRGPNQPQNF. The CDR3 DNA reads TGCAGTGCTCCGAGGGGGCCGAATCAGCCCCAGAATTTT.

This clonotype has at least ten counts. This chain links TRBV29-1 with TRBJ1-5; possible D gene TRBD1, 5 bases. The germline V gene encodes CDR1 SQVTM and CDR2 ANQGSEA. This CDR3 region has 13 residues. The germline V and J ends were trimmed by 5 bases and 11 bases, with 19 bases remaining between them. For the CDR3, the DNA is TGCAGCGTTATGGATCCCGGGGGGAAAGCCCAGCATTTT. Its protein is CSVMDPGGKAQHF.

This clonotype was observed many times. The chain is built from TRBV7-9 and TRBJ2-3, with a weak D call TRBD2 (5 bases). Trimming removed 5 bases at V and 8 bases at J, with 11 bases between. The CDR3 consists of 12 residues. In germline, CDR1 is SEHNR, CDR2 FQNEAQ (reference sequence). The CDR3 protein is CASSPVEGTQYF. CDR3 nucleotides: TGTGCCAGCAGCCCTGTCGAGGGTACGCAGTATTTT. The full variable domain, in which reference TRBV7-9 and TRBJ2-3 provide the parts outside the CDR3, is DTGVSQNPRHKITKRGQNVTFRCDPISEHNRLYWYRQTLGQGPEFLTYFQNEAQLEKSRLLSDRFSAERPKGSFSTLEIQRTEQGDSAMYLCASSPVEGTQYFGPGTRLTVL.

This chain uses TRBV2 with TRBJ2-5; a possible D gene is TRBD1 (5 bases). Trimming shortened V by 5 bases and J by 5 bases, and 18 bases separated the two germline ends. This CDR3 contains 15 residues. The germline gives CDR1 SNHLY, CDR2 FYNNEI. The CDR3 region has the DNA TGTGCCAGCAGTCGGGCAGGGAATTTTGTTGAGACCCAGTACTTC. This gives the protein CASSRAGNFVETQYF.

On this clonotype itself: A clone one base away is much larger, so this may be a read error. The CDR3 is CATSREAGTRAEAFF. The CDR3 DNA reads as TGTGCCACCAGCAGAGAGGCAGGGACTAGAGCTGAAGCTTTCTTT. The chain is built from TRBV15 and TRBJ1-1, with D perhaps TRBD1 (5 bases). Between the trimmed V and J ends, which lost 0 bases and 6 bases, there was a span of 14 bases. Germline V gene lookup returns CDR1 LNHNV and CDR2 YYDKDF (reference sequence). This CDR3 is built from 15 residues.

This clonotype was detected many times. The rearrangement links TRBV4-2 to TRBJ2-1; perhaps TRBD2 as D (6 bases). This CDR3 has 15 residues. The V end lost 1 base, the J end lost 5 bases, and 12 bases lay between the germline ends. Looked up from germline, CDR1 is LGHNA and CDR2 is YNFKEQ. The CDR3: CASSQGRGRNNEQFF. CDR3 coding DNA: TGTGCCAGCAGCCAAGGTCGGGGGAGAAACAATGAGCAGTTCTTC.

Details on this clonotype: A clone one base away is much larger, so this may be a read error. The chain combines TRBV12-3 or TRBV12-4 with TRBJ2-3; D is perhaps TRBD1 or TRBD2 (6 bases each). The CDR3 covers 14 residues. The ends were cut back, 9 bases at V and 5 bases at J, with 18 bases in the middle. CDR3 amino acids: CASGGRGYIDTQYF. Written as DNA, the CDR3 is TGTGCCAGTGGGGGGCGGGGATACATAGATACGCAGTATTTT.

This clonotype was counted ten times or more. The chain has TRBV7-2 and TRBJ1-4; D might be TRBD1 (5 bases). The length of the CDR3 is 15 residues. V dropped 1 base and J dropped 6 bases, with 12 bases sitting between them. Germline CDR1 SGHTA, CDR2 FQGNSA. DNA of the CDR3: TGTGCCAGCAGCTTAGTCGGGCAGGGCGATGAAAAACTGTTTTTT. Its translation is CASSLVGQGDEKLFF.

In its sample, this clonotype was seen many times. The V and J genes are TRBV5-1 and TRBJ2-7; D is undetermined. V was clipped by 0 bases and J by 7 bases, with 14 bases between them. CDR3 length: 14 residues. Germline CDR1 and CDR2: SGHRS and YFSETQ. CDR3 in DNA: TGCGCCAGCAGCTTGGCTCTAGATCTACGAGAGCAGTACTTC. Its protein is CASSLALDLREQYF.

This clonotype showed up many times. The chain uses TRBV5-1 and TRBJ1-5, with D uncertain. The V end lost 2 bases, the J end lost 0 bases, and 3 bases lay between the germline ends. Germline assignment: CDR1 SGHRS and CDR2 YFSETQ. The CDR3 is 13 residues long. The DNA of the CDR3 is TGCGCCAGCAGCTTAAATAGCAATCAGCCCCAGCATTTT. This sequence encodes CASSLNSNQPQHF.

This clonotype has just a few counts. Given a much more abundant clone one base away, this may be a read error. The chain joins TRBV12-3 or TRBV12-4 to TRBJ2-3, with D unresolved. Trimming cost V 6 bases and J 2 bases, with 6 bases left between them. The length of the CDR3 is 12 residues. The CDR3: CASRLYTDTQYF. The CDR3 bases are TGTGCCAGCAGATTATACACAGATACGCAGTATTTT.

This clonotype was observed a few times. Being one base from a much bigger clone, this may be a read error. V is TRBV29-1 and J is TRBJ1-1; D is unresolved. V was cut by 1 base and J by 5 bases, with 11 bases left in between. Germline V gene data show CDR1 as SQVTM and CDR2 as ANQGSEA. This CDR3 region has 13 residues. CDR3 nucleotides: TGCAGCGTTGAAGCCACATTGGAAACTGAAGCTTTCTTT. The encoded protein is CSVEATLETEAFF. The whole variable domain, remainder taken from reference TRBV29-1 and TRBJ1-1, is SAVISQKPSRDICQRGTSLTIQCQVDSQVTMMFWYRQQPGQSLTLIATANQGSEATYESGFVIDKFPISRPNLTFSTLTVSNMSPEDSSIYLCSVEATLETEAFFGQGTRLTVV.

This clonotype was counted many times. The chain employs TRBV4-3 and TRBJ2-1, with D perhaps TRBD1 (5 bases). CDR1 and CDR2 from the germline V gene are LGHNA and YSLEER. This CDR3 comprises 17 residues. The V end lost 0 bases, the J end lost 8 bases, and 20 bases lay between the germline ends. The CDR3 DNA reads TGCGCCAGCAGCCAAGATGGCGCAGGGCGTTTATTCGATGAGCAGTTCTTC. It specifies CASSQDGAGRLFDEQFF.

In its sample, this clonotype was seen many times. As DNA, the CDR3 is TGTGCCAGCAGTGTCATAGGCAGGGGAGGCACCGGGGAGCTGTTTTTT. This codes for CASSVIGRGGTGELFF. The chain links TRBV2 to TRBJ2-2; D could derive from TRBD1 or TRBD2 (6 bases each). CDR3 length: 16 residues. Germline V gives CDR1 SNHLY, CDR2 FYNNEI. Trimming took 4 bases from V and 4 from J, leaving 16 bases between them.